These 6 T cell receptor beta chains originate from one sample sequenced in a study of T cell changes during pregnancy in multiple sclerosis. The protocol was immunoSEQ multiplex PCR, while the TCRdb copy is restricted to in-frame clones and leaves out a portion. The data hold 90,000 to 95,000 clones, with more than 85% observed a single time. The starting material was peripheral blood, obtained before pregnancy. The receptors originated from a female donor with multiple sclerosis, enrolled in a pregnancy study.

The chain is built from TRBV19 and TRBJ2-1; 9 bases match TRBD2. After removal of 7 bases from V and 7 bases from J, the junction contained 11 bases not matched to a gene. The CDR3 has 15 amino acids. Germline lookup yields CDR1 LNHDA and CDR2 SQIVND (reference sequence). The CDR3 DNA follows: TGTGCCAGTACCCGGGGGGGACTAGCTGTTAATGAGCAGTTCTTC. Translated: CASTRGGLAVNEQFF.

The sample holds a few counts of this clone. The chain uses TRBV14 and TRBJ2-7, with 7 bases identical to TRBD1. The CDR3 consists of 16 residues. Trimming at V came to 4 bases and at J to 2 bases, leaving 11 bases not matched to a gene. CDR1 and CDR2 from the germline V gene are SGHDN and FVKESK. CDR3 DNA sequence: TGTGCCAGCAGCCCAATCCCAGGGGGAGTAGCCTACGAGCAGTACTTC. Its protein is CASSPIPGGVAYEQYF.

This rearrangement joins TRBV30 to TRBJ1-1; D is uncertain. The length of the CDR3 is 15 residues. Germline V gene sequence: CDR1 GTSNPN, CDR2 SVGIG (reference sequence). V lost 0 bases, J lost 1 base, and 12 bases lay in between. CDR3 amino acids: CAWSVPARQNTEAFF. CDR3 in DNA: TGTGCCTGGAGTGTACCGGCACGACAGAACACTGAAGCTTTCTTT. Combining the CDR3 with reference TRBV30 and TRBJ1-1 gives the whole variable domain SQTIHQWPATLVQPVGSPLSLECTVEGTSNPNLYWYRQAAGRGLQLLFYSVGIGQISSEVPQNLSASRPQDRQFILSSKKLLLSDSGFYLCAWSVPARQNTEAFFGQGTRLTVV.

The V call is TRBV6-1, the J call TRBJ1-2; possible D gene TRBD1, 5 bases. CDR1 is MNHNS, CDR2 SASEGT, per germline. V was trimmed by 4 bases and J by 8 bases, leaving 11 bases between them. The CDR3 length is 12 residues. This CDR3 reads CASSGRGGGYTF. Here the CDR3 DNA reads TGTGCCAGCAGTGGACGGGGGGGAGGCTACACCTTC.

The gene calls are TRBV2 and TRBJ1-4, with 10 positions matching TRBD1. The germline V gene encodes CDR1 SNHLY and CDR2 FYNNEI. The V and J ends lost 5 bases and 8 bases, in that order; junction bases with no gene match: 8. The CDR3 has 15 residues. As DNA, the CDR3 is TGTGCCAGCAGTAATCTCGGGACAGGGGAAGAAAAACTGTTTTTT. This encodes CASSNLGTGEEKLFF.

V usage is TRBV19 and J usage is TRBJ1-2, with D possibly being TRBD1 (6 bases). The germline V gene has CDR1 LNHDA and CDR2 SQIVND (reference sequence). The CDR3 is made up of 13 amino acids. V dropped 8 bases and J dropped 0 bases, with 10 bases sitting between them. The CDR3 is CASRQASNYGYTF. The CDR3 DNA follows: TGTGCCAGTCGACAGGCGTCTAACTATGGCTACACCTTC.